The next 31 T cell receptor beta chains were all read from a single sample in a study of blood T cell repertoires in COVID-19. TCRdb's copy holds only in-frame clones and misses some; the assay was immunoSEQ multiplex PCR. The sample includes about 140,000 clones, about three quarters of them seen just once. The sequencing input was peripheral blood. The receptors here all came from a man older than 75 with acute or convalescent COVID-19.

The J gene is TRBJ1-5, the V gene TRBV24-1; D may be TRBD1 (6 bases). The CDR3 spans 15 residues. CDR1 is KGHDR and CDR2 is SFDVKD in the germline V gene. The germline V and J ends were trimmed by 6 bases and 6 bases, with 17 bases remaining between them. In nucleotides, the CDR3 is TGTGCCACCAGTCTGGGGGCCAAGGGGCCTCAGCCCCAGCATTTT. This sequence encodes CATSLGAKGPQPQHF.

The table lists this clone with a few counts. The chain uses TRBV12-3 or TRBV12-4 and TRBJ2-1; 7 bases align to TRBD1. The CDR3 is 13 residues long. J gave up 8 bases and V 3 bases, and 4 bases lay outside the gene matches. The CDR3 loop reads CASSFGQAHEQFF. The CDR3 DNA sequence: TGTGCCAGCAGTTTTGGACAGGCCCATGAGCAGTTCTTC.

As concerns this clone: Other DNA sequences within the sample encode an identical CDR3. J is TRBJ2-3 and V is TRBV2; no clear D. Germline values: CDR1 SNHLY, CDR2 FYNNEI. The V gene lost 5 bases and the J gene lost 2 bases, with 5 bases spanning the gap. This CDR3 has 12 amino acids. DNA for the CDR3: TGTGCCAGCAGTCCCTACACAGATACGCAGTATTTT. Translation: CASSPYTDTQYF. Drawing the rest from reference TRBV2 and TRBJ2-3, the complete variable domain is EPEVTQTPSHQVTQMGQEVILRCVPISNHLYFYWYRQILGQKVEFLVSFYNNEISEKSEIFDDQFSVERPDGSNFTLKIRSTKLEDSAMYFCASSPYTDTQYFGPGTRLTVL.

CDR3 coding DNA: TGTGCCAGCAGCTTTGGGCAGGGGGCGCGGAGGAACACTGAAGCTTTCTTT. Amino acid sequence: CASSFGQGARRNTEAFF. The genes are TRBV5-4 and TRBJ1-1, with 8 bases fitting TRBD1. Per the germline V gene, CDR1 is SGHNT and CDR2 is YYREEE (reference sequence). Trimming took 2 bases from V and 1 from J; bases not matched to a gene: 10. This CDR3 region has 17 residues.

The gene calls are TRBV10-2 and TRBJ2-5, with TRBD2 matching 8 bases. The CDR3 is 15 residues long. Per germline, CDR1 WSHSY and CDR2 SAAADI. The V and J ends lost 6 bases and 3 bases, in that order; junction bases with no gene match: 9. The CDR3 sequence is CASRPGVAGKETQYF. The CDR3 nucleotides read TGCGCCAGCAGACCCGGGGTAGCGGGGAAAGAGACCCAGTACTTC.

The rearrangement joins TRBV5-1 to TRBJ1-1; 7 bases map to TRBD1. This CDR3 spans 13 amino acids. CDR1 and CDR2 from the germline V gene are SGHRS and YFSETQ. The V segment lost 4 bases and the J segment 4 bases; nucleotides outside the gene matches: 4. The CDR3 DNA follows: TGCGCCAGCAGCCTGCAGGGGGGCACTGAAGCTTTCTTT. Translated: CASSLQGGTEAFF.

This clone was detected a few times. V and J are TRBV6-2 or TRBV6-3 and TRBJ2-1; TRBD2 is a possible D gene (6 bases). The CDR3 contains 14 residues. The V and J ends lost 3 bases and 8 bases respectively, with 14 bases between them. Per the germline V gene, CDR1 is MNHEY and CDR2 is SVGEGT. The CDR3 bases are TGTGCCAGCAGTTATGATCATACGGGGGATGAGCAGTTCTTC. Translation gives CASSYDHTGDEQFF.

This chain links TRBV18 with TRBJ1-1; 7 nucleotides match TRBD1. J gave up 4 bases and V 3 bases, and 11 bases lay outside the gene matches. CDR3 length equals 16 residues. CDR1 is KGHSH and CDR2 is LQKENI in the germline V gene. For the CDR3, the DNA is TGTGCCAGCTCACCTCCTGCCGTGGCAGGGGGCACTGAAGCTTTCTTT. It encodes CASSPPAVAGGTEAFF.

The chain uses TRBV4-2 and TRBJ2-7; weak D call: TRBD2 (5 bases). Trimming stripped 1 base from V and 3 bases from J, with 13 bases between. CDR1 and CDR2 from the germline V gene are LGHNA and YNFKEQ. The CDR3 contains 15 residues. CDR3 in amino acids: CASSQAHTRDYEQYF. CDR3 in DNA: TGTGCCAGCAGCCAAGCCCATACTAGGGACTACGAGCAGTACTTC.

The chain combines TRBV9 with TRBJ2-1, with D possibly TRBD1 on 5 matching bases. CDR1 is SGDLS, CDR2 YYNGEE, per germline. V dropped 1 base and J dropped 8 bases, with 16 bases sitting between them. The CDR3 is 15 amino acids. The DNA of the CDR3 is TGTGCCAGCAGCGTACGGGCAGGGTGGGAATATGAGCAGTTCTTC. This translates into CASSVRAGWEYEQFF. The full variable domain, in which reference TRBV9 and TRBJ2-1 provide the parts outside the CDR3, is DSGVTQTPKHLITATGQRVTLRCSPRSGDLSVYWYQQSLDQGLQFLIQYYNGEERAKGNILERFSAQQFPDLHSELNLSSLELGDSALYFCASSVRAGWEYEQFFGPGTRLTVL.

V gene TRBV5-1 combines with J gene TRBJ1-3; D is uncertain. From germline, CDR1 is SGHRS and CDR2 YFSETQ. This CDR3 is 15 amino acids long. Trimming took off 7 bases at V and 0 bases at J, with 14 bases between the two ends. Written as DNA, the CDR3 is TGCGCCAGCTCCCTTACTCGCGCCTCTGGAAACACCATATATTTT. This gives the protein CASSLTRASGNTIYF.

The chain combines TRBV7-3 with TRBJ2-1; 9 bases are a match to TRBD1. This CDR3 region has 14 residues. CDR1 SGHTA and CDR2 FQGTGA come from the germline V gene. With V trimmed by 5 bases and J by 8 bases, 7 bases remained unmatched. CDR3 DNA sequence: TGTGCCAGCAGCCTGACAGGGGGAGGGGATGAGCAGTTCTTC. Its translation is CASSLTGGGDEQFF.

The rearrangement uses TRBV9 and TRBJ2-2; the match to TRBD1 covers 8 bases. The junction had 7 bases not matched to a gene; V was cut back by 3 bases and J by 3 bases. The CDR3 runs to 16 residues. Germline CDR1 SGDLS, CDR2 YYNGEE. The CDR3 loop reads CASSGRDRPYTGELFF. CDR3 nucleotide sequence: TGTGCCAGCAGCGGCCGGGACAGGCCCTACACCGGGGAGCTGTTTTTT. The full variable domain, with the rest looked up from reference TRBV9 and TRBJ2-2, is DSGVTQTPKHLITATGQRVTLRCSPRSGDLSVYWYQQSLDQGLQFLIQYYNGEERAKGNILERFSAQQFPDLHSELNLSSLELGDSALYFCASSGRDRPYTGELFFGEGSRLTVL.

This sequence joins TRBV19 and TRBJ1-6, with D tentatively TRBD1 (6 bases). The CDR3 totals 14 residues. The germline gives CDR1 LNHDA, CDR2 SQIVND (reference sequence). Deletions cut 6 bases from V and 6 bases from J, with 12 bases between. In DNA, the CDR3 is TGTGCCAGTAGCCCAGGGGTTTTTAATTCACCCCTCCACTTT. Protein: CASSPGVFNSPLHF.

This clone was found once. The gene calls are TRBV4-1 and TRBJ2-7; 7 bases align to TRBD2. The CDR3 length is 15 residues. The germline CDR1 and CDR2 sequences are MGHRA and YSYEKL. Trimming cost V 6 bases and J 3 bases; bases outside gene matches: 11. As DNA, the CDR3 is TGCGCCAGCAGGGTAAGAGCCGGGGGGAACTACGAGCAGTACTTC. This codes for CASRVRAGGNYEQYF.

The chain recombines TRBV6-2 or TRBV6-3 with TRBJ1-5, with a weak D call TRBD1 (5 bases). The CDR3 runs to 14 residues. Germline V lookup: CDR1 MNHEY, CDR2 SVGEGT. V was trimmed by 5 bases and J by 0 bases, leaving 8 bases between them. The CDR3 spells CASSDSNSNQPQHF. In DNA form, the CDR3 reads TGTGCCAGCAGTGACAGTAATAGCAATCAGCCCCAGCATTTT.

There are a few counts of this clone. The chain employs TRBV6-5 and TRBJ1-3, with a possible D match to TRBD1 (5 bases). The CDR3 is 13 amino acids. CDR1 is MNHEY and CDR2 is SVGAGI in the germline V gene. With 2 bases removed from V and 7 bases from J, the gap between germline ends came to 9 bases. The CDR3 DNA follows: TGTGCCAGCAGTTACGGCCAGGGCAACACCATATATTTT. Amino acids: CASSYGQGNTIYF.

The chain carries TRBV2 and TRBJ1-4, with TRBD1 matching over 7 bases. CDR1 is SNHLY and CDR2 is FYNNEI in the germline V gene. This CDR3 contains 14 residues. V lost 6 bases and J lost 4; bases outside the gene matches: 5. The chain's CDR3 is CASRGQTLNEKLFF. In DNA, the CDR3 is TGTGCCAGCAGGGGACAGACCCTTAATGAAAAACTGTTTTTT.

This clone was seen a few times. The V call is TRBV6-5, the J call TRBJ1-1; TRBD1 matches 9 bases. The germline V gene encodes CDR1 MNHEY and CDR2 SVGAGI. This CDR3 has 15 amino acids. V dropped 4 bases and J dropped 1; count of bases not matched to a gene: 4. The CDR3 region is CASSFTGGRNTEAFF. The CDR3 bases are TGTGCCAGCAGTTTCACAGGGGGCCGGAACACTGAAGCTTTCTTT.

The chain uses TRBV2 and TRBJ1-2; D gene unclear. The germline gives CDR1 SNHLY, CDR2 FYNNEI. The germline V and J ends were trimmed by 10 bases and 0 bases, with 9 bases remaining between them. The CDR3 is 12 residues long. This CDR3 reads CATGSANYGYTF. The DNA for the CDR3 is TGTGCCACCGGTTCGGCTAACTATGGCTACACCTTC.

This clone appeared a few times. This chain links TRBV3-1 (or the pseudogene TRBV3-2) with TRBJ1-1; 8 nucleotides align to TRBD1. Germline V gives CDR1 LGHDT, CDR2 YNNKEL (reference sequence). The CDR3 is 15 residues long. Trimming at V came to 0 bases and at J to 3 bases, leaving 3 bases not matched to a gene. CDR3 region: CASSQDPRGHTEAFF. DNA for the CDR3: TGTGCCAGCAGCCAAGATCCCAGGGGGCACACTGAAGCTTTCTTT.

V is TRBV18 and J is TRBJ2-2; 8 bases align to TRBD1. The germline V gene has CDR1 KGHSH and CDR2 LQKENI. V lost 4 bases to trimming and J lost 10 bases; unmatched junction nucleotides: 14. The CDR3 sequence is 16 residues long. In DNA, the CDR3 is TGTGCCAGCTCACTGGCCGGGACAGGAGGCCCCGTGGAGCTGTTTTTT. Protein: CASSLAGTGGPVELFF.

The V and J genes are TRBV5-6 and TRBJ1-2; tentatively, D is TRBD1 (6 bases). The length of the CDR3 is 14 residues. From germline, CDR1 is SGHDT and CDR2 YYEEEE. V shed 1 base and J shed 8 bases, with 15 bases lying between them. CDR3 in DNA: TGTGCCAGCAGCTTGATCGGACAGTCACTAGGCTACACCTTC. It codes for CASSLIGQSLGYTF.

The V gene is TRBV7-9, the J gene TRBJ2-1; 10 bases agree with TRBD1. J lost 8 bases, V lost 3 bases, and 13 bases had no gene match. Germline V lookup: CDR1 SEHNR, CDR2 FQNEAQ (reference sequence). The CDR3 length is 17 residues. CDR3 protein: CASSLGRQGASRDEQFF. The DNA of the CDR3 is TGTGCCAGCAGCTTGGGGAGACAGGGGGCTAGTAGGGATGAGCAGTTCTTC.

The chain uses TRBV3-1 (or the pseudogene TRBV3-2) and TRBJ1-6; possible D gene TRBD1, 6 bases. The germline V gene has CDR1 LGHDT and CDR2 YNNKEL (reference sequence). The CDR3 has 14 residues. V lost 6 bases to trimming and J lost 4 bases, with 10 bases between them. The CDR3 here is CASRQTGYNSPLHF. Written as DNA, the CDR3 is TGTGCCAGCAGGCAAACAGGGTATAATTCACCCCTCCACTTT.

V usage is TRBV19 and J usage is TRBJ1-3, with D perhaps TRBD1 (6 bases). From germline, CDR1 is LNHDA and CDR2 SQIVND (reference sequence). The V and J ends lost 3 bases and 0 bases respectively, with 15 bases between them. The CDR3 extends over 17 amino acids. CDR3 bases: TGTGCCAGTAGTATCGTCTCGACAGGCAGCTCTGGAAACACCATATATTTT. This sequence encodes CASSIVSTGSSGNTIYF.

The chain recombines TRBV7-9 with TRBJ2-6, with 8 bases lining up with TRBD1. Germline CDR1 reads SEHNR; CDR2 reads FQNEAQ (reference sequence). With 5 bases clipped from V and 4 bases from J, the junction kept 7 bases outside the gene matches. This CDR3 is built from 16 residues. CDR3 sequence (DNA): TGTGCCAGCAGCCCGACAGGGGTCGGAGGGGCCAACGTCCTGACTTTC. Amino acids: CASSPTGVGGANVLTF.

The chain links TRBV11-2 to TRBJ1-4, with D perhaps TRBD1 (5 bases). Germline values: CDR1 SGHAT, CDR2 FQNNGV. The CDR3 loop spans 13 amino acids. Trimming shortened V by 5 bases and J by 8 bases, and 12 bases separated the two germline ends. The CDR3 loop is CASSGPGGEKLFF. The CDR3 nucleotides read TGTGCCAGCAGCGGGCCCGGGGGAGAAAAACTGTTTTTT.

The genes are TRBV10-3 and TRBJ1-1; 9 nucleotides agree with TRBD1. Germline V gene data show CDR1 as ENHRY and CDR2 as SYGVKD. This CDR3 spans 14 amino acids. The V gene end was trimmed by 4 bases and the J gene end by 6 bases; junction bases not matched to a gene: 6. The CDR3 DNA reads TGTGCCATCAGTGCACAGGGGGCTCAGGCTGAAGCTTTCTTT. Amino acids: CAISAQGAQAEAFF.

The chain recombines TRBV7-2 with TRBJ1-6; TRBD1 is a possible D gene (5 bases). The CDR3 covers 16 residues. Per the germline V gene, CDR1 is SGHTA and CDR2 is FQGNSA. V lost 1 base to trimming and J lost 5 bases, with 12 bases between them. The CDR3 bases are TGTGCCAGCAGCTTAGAGGCAGGGCTTAATAATTCACCCCTCCACTTT. Amino acids: CASSLEAGLNNSPLHF.

This clone appeared many times. DNA of the CDR3: TGTGCCAGCAGCTTATTGGGACAGGGAAACACCGGGGAGCTGTTTTTT. This encodes CASSLLGQGNTGELFF. J is TRBJ2-2 and V is TRBV7-6; 9 bases are shared with TRBD1. The ends lost 2 bases at V and 2 bases at J; junction bases unmatched: 3. Germline-derived CDR1 and CDR2 are SGHVS and FNYEAQ. CDR3 length: 16 amino acids.